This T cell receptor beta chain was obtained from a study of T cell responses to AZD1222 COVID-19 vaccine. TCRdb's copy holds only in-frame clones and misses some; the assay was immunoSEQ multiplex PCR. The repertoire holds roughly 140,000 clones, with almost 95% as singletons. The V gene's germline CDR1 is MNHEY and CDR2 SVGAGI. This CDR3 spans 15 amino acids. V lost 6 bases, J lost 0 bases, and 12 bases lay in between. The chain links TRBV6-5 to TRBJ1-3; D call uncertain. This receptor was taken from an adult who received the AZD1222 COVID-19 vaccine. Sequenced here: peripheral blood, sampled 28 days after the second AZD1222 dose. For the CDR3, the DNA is TGTGCCAGCAGCCTAGGACGGACCTCTGGAAACACCATATATTTT. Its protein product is CASSLGRTSGNTIYF.